Below are 32 T cell receptor beta chains sequenced from a single sample in a study of T cells in localized non-small cell lung cancer. Only in-frame clones appear in the TCRdb table, and some are missing; sequencing was by immunoSEQ multiplex PCR. This sample has under 70,000 clones, with roughly 85% found just once. Here the sequenced sample was peripheral blood, taken before any cancer treatment. Receptors were obtained from a woman aged 35 to 70 with stage I lung adenocarcinoma.

The genes are TRBV7-2 and TRBJ1-2; tentatively, D is TRBD1 (6 bases). The CDR3 runs 16 residues. V gave up 8 bases and J gave up 2 bases, with 21 bases separating them. Looked up from germline, CDR1 is SGHTA and CDR2 is FQGNSA. The DNA of the CDR3 is TGTGCCAGCGCGCAGGCCCAGCGGGGGGCAAACTATGGCTACACCTTC. Its protein is CASAQAQRGANYGYTF.

V and J are TRBV11-2 and TRBJ1-2, with D unclear. From germline, CDR1 is SGHAT and CDR2 FQNNGV. The CDR3 runs 11 residues. V was shortened by 1 base and J by 8 bases, with 5 bases between the two germline ends. As DNA, the CDR3 is TGTGCCAGCAGCTTAGGAGGAGGCTACACCTTC. This codes for CASSLGGGYTF. The whole variable domain, remainder taken from reference TRBV11-2 and TRBJ1-2, is EAGVAQSPRYKIIEKRQSVAFWCNPISGHATLYWYQQILGQGPKLLIQFQNNGVVDDSQLPKDRFSAERLKGVDSTLKIQPAKLEDSAVYLCASSLGGGYTFGSGTRLTVV.

The count of this clone is one. The J gene is TRBJ1-2, the V gene TRBV30, with unresolved D. The CDR3 runs to 10 residues. In germline, CDR1 is GTSNPN, CDR2 SVGIG (reference sequence). The CDR3 region has the DNA TGTGCGGGGAACACCGGAGGCTACACCTTC. It is translated as CAGNTGGYTF.

The V call is TRBV30, the J call TRBJ2-2; no firm D call. The germline gives CDR1 GTSNPN, CDR2 SVGIG (reference sequence). The CDR3 runs to 14 residues. V was cut by 0 bases and J by 1 base, with 6 bases left in between. The CDR3 reads CAWSVLLNTGELFF. Here the CDR3 DNA reads TGTGCCTGGAGTGTACTCTTGAACACCGGGGAGCTGTTTTTT.

The genes are TRBV6-5 and TRBJ1-2; D is possibly TRBD1 (6 bases). Trimming removed 4 bases at V and 4 bases at J, with 13 bases between. This CDR3 is 14 amino acids long. CDR1 and CDR2 (germline): MNHEY, SVGAGI. Written as DNA, the CDR3 is TGTGCCAGCAGTTCTCCGACAGGCGGCTATGGCTACACCTTC. Translation: CASSSPTGGYGYTF.

This clone was counted a single time. The chain uses TRBV7-2 and TRBJ1-1, with D unclear. Germline loops: CDR1 SGHTA, CDR2 FQGNSA. Trimming cost V 10 bases and J 5 bases, with 17 bases left between them. The CDR3 has 13 residues. CDR3 loop: CATNFGDLTEAFF. CDR3 in DNA: TGTGCCACAAATTTCGGTGATTTAACTGAAGCTTTCTTT.

The rearrangement links TRBV9 to TRBJ2-5; weak D call: TRBD1 (6 bases). The germline gives CDR1 SGDLS, CDR2 YYNGEE. This CDR3 spans 15 amino acids. V dropped 1 base and J dropped 4 bases, with 14 bases sitting between them. The CDR3 is CASSVSQGGGETQYF. In DNA, the CDR3 is TGTGCCAGCAGCGTATCACAGGGCGGCGGAGAGACCCAGTACTTC.

V gene TRBV7-8 combines with J gene TRBJ1-6; D may be TRBD1 (6 bases). This CDR3 has 14 amino acids. With 5 bases removed from V and 7 bases from J, the gap between germline ends came to 12 bases. Germline V gene sequence: CDR1 SGHVS, CDR2 FQNEAQ. The CDR3 region has the DNA TGTGCCAGCAGCGAAGGGGGGAACAATTCACCCCTCCACTTT. Its protein product is CASSEGGNNSPLHF.

The chain is built from TRBV9 and TRBJ2-7, with 7 bases aligning to TRBD1. CDR1 and CDR2 (germline): SGDLS, YYNGEE. There are 13 residues in the CDR3. Losses at the gene ends were 3 bases for V and 9 bases for J; bases not matched to a gene: 9. CDR3 coding DNA: TGTGCCAGCAGCGAGGGACAGACGTTATTGCAGTACTTC. Translated, it gives CASSEGQTLLQYF.

The V and J genes are TRBV7-9 and TRBJ1-2; a possible D gene is TRBD1 (6 bases). Trimming pared 0 bases from V and 6 bases from J, leaving 17 bases between. The CDR3 loop spans 16 amino acids. Germline CDR1 SEHNR, CDR2 FQNEAQ (reference sequence). CDR3 nucleotide sequence: TGTGCCAGCAGCTTAGCCTCTCCCAGGGGTGGAGATGGCTACACCTTC. It yields the protein CASSLASPRGGDGYTF. Variable domain in full (rest from reference TRBV7-9 and TRBJ1-2): DTGVSQNPRHKITKRGQNVTFRCDPISEHNRLYWYRQTLGQGPEFLTYFQNEAQLEKSRLLSDRFSAERPKGSFSTLEIQRTEQGDSAMYLCASSLASPRGGDGYTFGSGTRLTVV.

This chain joins TRBV6-5 and TRBJ2-5, with 10 nucleotides matching TRBD1. Germline CDR1 MNHEY, CDR2 SVGAGI. The junction had 0 bases not matched to a gene; V was cut back by 2 bases and J by 3 bases. The CDR3 contains 14 residues. CDR3 nucleotide sequence: TGTGCCAGCAGTTACGGGACAGGGGAAGAGACCCAGTACTTC. Translating it yields CASSYGTGEETQYF.

V is TRBV7-6 and J is TRBJ2-7, with TRBD2 identical over 10 bases. The trim removed 5 bases at V and 5 bases at J, leaving 15 bases unmatched. The CDR3 consists of 17 residues. CDR1 and CDR2 (germline): SGHVS, FNYEAQ. CDR3 protein: CASSLGRSGGAGDEQYF. CDR3 DNA: TGTGCCAGCAGCCTTGGAAGGAGCGGGGGGGCCGGGGACGAGCAGTACTTC.

The V gene is TRBV13, the J gene TRBJ1-1; D is unclear. The CDR3 has 13 amino acids. Deletions cut 4 bases from V and 0 bases from J, with 6 bases between. Germline CDR1 and CDR2: PRHDT and FYEKMQ (reference sequence). The chain's CDR3 is CASSYPMNTEAFF. The CDR3 DNA reads TGTGCCAGCAGCTACCCCATGAACACTGAAGCTTTCTTT. Full variable domain (missing parts from reference TRBV13 and TRBJ1-1): AAGVIQSPRHLIKEKRETATLKCYPIPRHDTVYWYQQGPGQDPQFLISFYEKMQSDKGSIPDRFSAQQFSDYHSELNMSSLELGDSALYFCASSYPMNTEAFFGQGTRLTVV.

This chain uses TRBV16 with TRBJ1-2; a possible D gene is TRBD1 (6 bases). This CDR3 has 17 residues. CDR1 is KGHSY and CDR2 is FQNENV in the germline V gene. V lost 2 bases, J lost 7 bases, and 23 bases lay in between. The DNA of the CDR3 is TGTGCCAGCAGCCAACTCCAAGGGGGGGCCCCTTCCTTTGGCTACACCTTC. Encoded protein: CASSQLQGGAPSFGYTF.

The chain employs TRBV7-9 and TRBJ1-4; 12 bases agree with TRBD1. Germline V gene lookup returns CDR1 SEHNR and CDR2 FQNEAQ (reference sequence). The length of the CDR3 is 19 residues. V shed 8 bases and J 2 bases; nucleotides not matched to a gene: 15. Here the CDR3 DNA reads TGTGCCAGCCATCTCGGGACAGGGGGCGCGGTTGTTACTAATGAAAAACTGTTTTTT. It translates to CASHLGTGGAVVTNEKLFF.

This clone has only a few counts. The chain combines TRBV7-2 with TRBJ2-5; 8 bases match TRBD2. Trimming cost V 0 bases and J 2 bases; bases outside gene matches: 11. This CDR3 has 18 residues. The germline gives CDR1 SGHTA, CDR2 FQGNSA. The CDR3 loop reads CASSLAILAGGGQETQYF. The CDR3 bases are TGTGCCAGCAGCTTAGCGATTTTGGCGGGGGGCGGACAAGAGACCCAGTACTTC.

V gene TRBV5-6 combines with J gene TRBJ1-2; no firm D call. Trimming pared 0 bases from V and 7 bases from J, leaving 16 bases between. Looked up from germline, CDR1 is SGHDT and CDR2 is YYEEEE. The CDR3 is made up of 15 amino acids. This chain's CDR3 is CASSLEASAIGGYTF. For the CDR3, the DNA is TGTGCCAGCAGCTTGGAGGCCTCGGCTATTGGTGGCTACACCTTC.

For the CDR3, the DNA is TGTGCCAGCAGCCAAGACCCCGGGTACGGGTCTGAAGCTTTCTTT. It is translated as CASSQDPGYGSEAFF. This chain uses TRBV14 with TRBJ1-1; no definite D call. This CDR3 has 15 amino acids. Deletions cut 0 bases from V and 6 bases from J, with 14 bases between. Germline CDR1 SGHDN, CDR2 FVKESK.

To note about this clone: The sample holds other DNA sequences that translate to the same CDR3. The rearrangement uses TRBV9 and TRBJ1-2; a weak D match, TRBD1 (5 bases). V shed 0 bases and J shed 6 bases, with 15 bases lying between them. There are 15 residues in the CDR3. Germline values: CDR1 SGDLS, CDR2 YYNGEE. CDR3 in DNA: TGTGCCAGCAGCGTAGGGCAGGGAGCAAGCCATGGCTACACCTTC. Protein sequence: CASSVGQGASHGYTF.

The chain couples TRBV30 to TRBJ2-5, with D perhaps being TRBD1 or TRBD2 (5 bases each). The length of the CDR3 is 16 residues. Germline CDR1 and CDR2: GTSNPN and SVGIG (reference sequence). Trimming took off 6 bases at V and 4 bases at J, with 24 bases between the two ends. CDR3 amino acids: CACQRGAGRPLETQYF. The DNA of the CDR3 is TGTGCCTGCCAAAGGGGAGCAGGGAGACCTTTAGAGACCCAGTACTTC.

This rearrangement joins TRBV7-6 to TRBJ2-3, with D possibly TRBD2 on 5 matching bases. Between the trimmed V and J ends, which lost 2 bases and 2 bases, there was a span of 17 bases. This CDR3 has 17 residues. Per the germline V gene, CDR1 is SGHVS and CDR2 is FNYEAQ. Written as DNA, the CDR3 is TGTGCCAGCAGCTTAACTGTAAGCGGAGCTTCCACAGATACGCAGTATTTT. It translates to CASSLTVSGASTDTQYF.

This chain links TRBV5-1 with TRBJ2-1, with D perhaps TRBD1 (6 bases). The CDR3 has 14 residues. Trimming cost V 0 bases and J 3 bases, with 7 bases left between them. CDR1 and CDR2 (germline): SGHRS, YFSETQ. Here the CDR3 reads CASSLVGGYNEQFF. In nucleotides, the CDR3 is TGCGCCAGCAGCTTGGTAGGGGGCTACAATGAGCAGTTCTTC. Complete variable domain (other parts from reference TRBV5-1 and TRBJ2-1): KAGVTQTPRYLIKTRGQQVTLSCSPISGHRSVSWYQQTPGQGLQFLFEYFSETQRNKGNFPGRFSGRQFSNSRSEMNVSTLELGDSALYLCASSLVGGYNEQFFGPGTRLTVL.

The gene calls are TRBV19 and TRBJ2-4; TRBD1 agrees at 9 bases. V shed 6 bases and J 8 bases; nucleotides not matched to a gene: 8. This CDR3 has 14 residues. Looked up from germline, CDR1 is LNHDA and CDR2 is SQIVND (reference sequence). The DNA of the CDR3 is TGTGCCAGTAGCGACAGGGGGGCGGGGTACATTCAGTACTTC. Translation: CASSDRGAGYIQYF.

The chain recombines TRBV7-3 with TRBJ2-1, with TRBD2 matching over 11 bases. V lost 4 bases to trimming and J lost 5 bases; unmatched junction nucleotides: 4. CDR3 size: 15 residues. The germline V gene has CDR1 SGHTA and CDR2 FQGTGA. This CDR3 is CASSSAGLADNEQFF. The CDR3 coding sequence is TGTGCCAGCAGCTCGGCGGGACTAGCGGACAATGAGCAGTTCTTC.

V is TRBV5-8 and J is TRBJ1-6; the match to TRBD1 covers 8 bases. Germline CDR1 and CDR2: SGHTS and YDEGEE. V shed 5 bases and J 9 bases; nucleotides not matched to a gene: 7. The CDR3 runs to 14 residues. The CDR3 reads CASSLWTGRSPLHF. CDR3 DNA sequence: TGTGCCAGCAGTTTATGGACAGGGCGTTCACCCCTCCACTTT.

The chain uses TRBV6-5 and TRBJ1-2; D uncertain. The CDR3 has 12 residues. V lost 6 bases, J lost 7 bases, and 12 bases lay in between. Per germline, CDR1 MNHEY and CDR2 SVGAGI. CDR3 loop: CASRATTFGYTF. The CDR3 DNA reads TGTGCCAGCAGAGCTACGACTTTTGGCTACACCTTC.

As concerns this clone: The sample carries other DNA sequences with the same CDR3. The rearrangement joins TRBV5-1 to TRBJ2-7; 7 positions agree with TRBD2. The V gene's germline CDR1 is SGHRS and CDR2 YFSETQ. V gave up 4 bases and J gave up 3 bases; unmatched junction bases: 4. The CDR3 has 13 amino acids. The CDR3 loop is CASSLTGGYEQYF. The CDR3 coding sequence is TGCGCCAGCAGCCTGACGGGGGGCTACGAGCAGTACTTC.

The rearrangement joins TRBV5-1 to TRBJ2-6; 7 bases match TRBD1. This CDR3 comprises 17 residues. The V and J ends lost 1 base and 1 base, in that order; junction bases with no gene match: 5. The germline V gene encodes CDR1 SGHRS and CDR2 YFSETQ. The CDR3 DNA reads as TGCGCCAGCAGCTTGTCGGGACAGTCTTCTGGGGCCAACGTCCTGACTTTC. Translation gives CASSLSGQSSGANVLTF.

The rearrangement joins TRBV11-2 to TRBJ2-3; no definite D call. This CDR3 has 16 residues. In germline, CDR1 is SGHAT, CDR2 FQNNGV. The V end was cut by 2 bases, the J end by 4 bases, with 16 bases between. The CDR3 bases are TGTGCCAGCAGCTTATGGTGGGCTGGGGTTCCAGATACGCAGTATTTT. It codes for CASSLWWAGVPDTQYF.

This chain links TRBV7-3 with TRBJ2-3; D is unresolved. CDR1 is SGHTA, CDR2 FQGTGA, per germline. V was pared by 5 bases and J by 4 bases, with 10 bases between. The CDR3 sequence is 13 residues long. The CDR3 sequence: CASSNLGSDTQYF. The CDR3 DNA sequence: TGTGCCAGCAGCAATCTAGGGTCAGATACGCAGTATTTT.

The chain couples TRBV27 to TRBJ2-5, with TRBD1 as a possible D gene (6 bases). This CDR3 is built from 16 residues. In germline, CDR1 is MNHEY, CDR2 SMNVEV (reference sequence). V was trimmed by 0 bases and J by 5 bases, leaving 16 bases between them. This CDR3 is CASSLSPRGVKETQYF. The CDR3 nucleotides are TGTGCCAGCAGTTTATCTCCCAGGGGAGTTAAGGAGACCCAGTACTTC.

This clone has just one count. The V gene is TRBV15, the J gene TRBJ1-4; D possibly corresponds to TRBD1 (5 bases). CDR1 and CDR2 (germline): LNHNV, YYDKDF (reference sequence). This CDR3 region has 15 residues. With 1 base removed from V and 7 bases from J, the gap between germline ends came to 13 bases. The CDR3 protein is CATSRARGEGEKLFF. The CDR3 DNA follows: TGTGCCACCAGCAGAGCTAGAGGGGAGGGTGAAAAACTGTTTTTT.